This TCR beta chain was found in a study of control samples from healthy donors and cancer patients. Sequencing used immunoSEQ multiplex PCR; TCRdb keeps in-frame clones, though not all of them. The profile shows some 210,000 clones, approximately 91% of them singletons. The count of this clone is one. There are 15 residues in the CDR3. Unmatched junction bases numbered 6, after V lost 5 bases and J lost 0 bases. CDR1 and CDR2 from the germline V gene are SEHNR and FQNEAQ (reference sequence). The sequence derives from a man under 40 in good health. This sequence joins TRBV7-9 and TRBJ1-1, with 7 bases aligning to TRBD1. The sequenced sample consisted of blood. The CDR3 region is CASSLPTGLNTEAFF. The CDR3, as DNA: TGTGCCAGCAGCCTACCGACAGGGTTGAACACTGAAGCTTTCTTT.